This T cell receptor (beta chain) was sequenced for a study of blood T cells in healthy people across ages. Findings and caveats of the study: With unsorted PBMCs, a conclusive comparison of naive versus antigen-experienced cells was not possible.

For the second PCR, which ran for roughly 6 to 12 cycles, a sample-barcoded 5' primer and a J-beta primer mix were used. The study obtained at least 3 million CDR3-containing paired-end reads from every sample. Each CDR3 protein gets one entry after TCRdb re-called the 5' RACE reads with MiXCR. The data show a few hundred thousand distinct CDR3 sequences, more than 45% seen once. In its sample, this clonotype was seen many times. Its specificity is not known. The CDR3 has 15 amino acids. V was pared by 3 bases and J by 2 bases, with 12 bases between. The sequenced sample consisted of blood. The chain has TRBV12-3 or TRBV12-4 and TRBJ2-3, with D tentatively TRBD1 or TRBD2 (5 bases each). The clonotype originates from a man in his sixties in good health. The DNA for the CDR3 is TGTGCCAGCAGTTTCTGGCAGGGAGTCACAGATACGCAGTATTTT. This encodes CASSFWQGVTDTQYF.